This T cell receptor (beta chain) emerged from a study of OX40 agonist ivuxolimab in advanced cancers. For the study at large: An anti-OX40 (CD134) antibody with agonistic activity, ivuxolimab, was administered to patients. Intravenous ivuxolimab was administered to patients every 2 weeks at 0.01 to 10 mg/kg.

Repertoires were generated with immunoSEQ multiplex PCR, while TCRdb's copy carries only in-frame clones and drops some. The table has around 45,000 clones, roughly 82% seen once; the top ten hold 2% to 3%. V was shortened by 7 bases and J by 4 bases, with 16 bases between the two germline ends. This CDR3 has 14 residues. In germline, CDR1 is SEHNR, CDR2 FQNEAQ (reference sequence). The chain combines TRBV7-9 with TRBJ1-1; D is unresolved. The clonotype was recovered from an adult with an advanced solid tumor such as melanoma, head and neck, liver or kidney cancer. The sample here was CD4+ or CD8+ T cells sorted from blood, taken in a trial of the OX40 agonist ivuxolimab. CDR3 nucleotide sequence: TGTGCCAGCAACCCAATGGGCGGCGTCACTGAAGCTTTCTTT. Its translation: CASNPMGGVTEAFF.